Shown below are 20 T cell receptor beta chains from a single sample sequenced in a study of blood T cell repertoires in COVID-19. Using immunoSEQ multiplex PCR, the repertoire was profiled, and TCRdb retains in-frame clones only, with some absent. Among under 80,000 clones, around 87% were seen once, and the ten largest hold about 6.8%. The sample taken for sequencing was peripheral blood. The receptor set was obtained from a man aged 60 to 69 with acute or convalescent COVID-19.

Points on this clone: One end of the junction varies from germline; a read error may be responsible. The chain uses TRBV7-7 and TRBJ2-5; 11 nucleotides agree with TRBD2. The CDR3 is made up of 16 amino acids. Germline V CDR1 and CDR2: SSHAT, FNYEAQ (reference sequence). DNA of the CDR3: TGTGCTAGCAGCAGTAGGACTAGCGGGTTTCAAGAGACCCAGTACTTC. It encodes CASSSRTSGFQETQYF.

This rearrangement joins TRBV20-1 to TRBJ1-5; D is possibly TRBD1 (5 bases). Germline V lookup: CDR1 DFQATT, CDR2 SNEGSKA (reference sequence). The CDR3 length is 16 residues. With 3 bases removed from V and 2 bases from J, the gap between germline ends came to 17 bases. This CDR3 is CSASLRGGTGNQPQHF. CDR3 DNA: TGCAGTGCTAGTCTTCGGGGGGGGACGGGCAATCAGCCCCAGCATTTT.

V is TRBV6-5 and J is TRBJ1-1; weak D call: TRBD1 (6 bases). Trimming cost V 0 bases and J 3 bases, with 8 bases left between them. Germline CDR1 is MNHEY and CDR2 is SVGAGI. This CDR3 comprises 14 residues. CDR3: CASSYSGGHTEAFF. The CDR3 bases are TGTGCCAGCAGTTACTCGGGGGGGCACACTGAAGCTTTCTTT.

This rearrangement joins TRBV19 to TRBJ2-7; 7 bases line up with TRBD1. This CDR3 contains 14 residues. The V segment lost 7 bases and the J segment 4 bases; nucleotides outside the gene matches: 10. Germline V CDR1 and CDR2: LNHDA, SQIVND (reference sequence). DNA for the CDR3: TGTGCCAGTATAGGGGAAGGGGGCAGGTACGAGCAGTACTTC. This encodes CASIGEGGRYEQYF.

The V call is TRBV4-3, the J call TRBJ1-5; D is uncertain. This CDR3 contains 15 residues. CDR1 is LGHNA and CDR2 is YSLEER in the germline V gene. Trimming left V 0 bases short and J 4 bases short, with 10 bases between. The DNA for the CDR3 is TGCGCCAGCAGCCAAGATGGCAGGAATAATCAGCCCCAGCATTTT. Encoded protein: CASSQDGRNNQPQHF.

As DNA, the CDR3 is TGCAGCGTGGGGGACAGAACTGGGGCCAACGTCCTGACTTTC. Amino acid sequence: CSVGDRTGANVLTF. The chain couples TRBV29-1 to TRBJ2-6; 7 nucleotides line up with TRBD1. The CDR3 consists of 14 residues. Germline CDR1 is SQVTM and CDR2 is ANQGSEA. V was clipped by 6 bases and J by 2 bases; unmatched bases: 4.

A few counts support this clone. The gene calls are TRBV10-3 and TRBJ1-1, with D possibly matching TRBD1 (6 bases). V lost 10 bases and J lost 1, with 13 bases in between. The CDR3 runs 13 residues. Germline CDR1 is ENHRY and CDR2 is SYGVKD. The CDR3 protein is CATLQGSNTEAFF. DNA for the CDR3: TGTGCCACCCTACAGGGCTCGAACACTGAAGCTTTCTTT.

Only a few counts were recorded for this clone. This chain links TRBV3-1 (or the pseudogene TRBV3-2) with TRBJ2-1; TRBD1 is a possible D gene (6 bases). V dropped 4 bases and J dropped 8 bases, with 21 bases sitting between them. Germline CDR1 reads LGHDT; CDR2 reads YNNKEL (reference sequence). CDR3 length equals 16 residues. The CDR3 DNA reads TGTGCCAGCAGCCCCCTCCCCGGGACAACTCTATATGAGCAGTTCTTC. Translating gives CASSPLPGTTLYEQFF.

The V call is TRBV20-1, the J call TRBJ1-2; D remains unclear. V lost 5 bases and J lost 8, with 12 bases in between. Germline CDR1 reads DFQATT; CDR2 reads SNEGSKA (reference sequence). The CDR3 is 11 amino acids. The CDR3 DNA follows: TGCAGTGCTCGTTCCGGGGAGGGCTACACCTTC. Translated: CSARSGEGYTF.

This clone was observed once. The rearrangement uses TRBV24-1 and TRBJ1-2; possible D gene TRBD1, 6 bases. Germline CDR1 reads KGHDR; CDR2 reads SFDVKD. The length of the CDR3 is 13 residues. Trimming cost V 7 bases and J 4 bases, with 12 bases left between them. CDR3 residues: CATSESGAYGYTF. The CDR3 nucleotides read TGTGCCACCAGCGAATCAGGGGCCTATGGCTACACCTTC.

The chain uses TRBV3-1 (or the pseudogene TRBV3-2) and TRBJ2-3, with D unclear. The CDR3 is 12 residues long. Germline V CDR1 and CDR2: LGHDT, YNNKEL (reference sequence). V lost 4 bases and J lost 2, with 4 bases in between. CDR3 nucleotide sequence: TGTGCCAGCAGCCCTACCACAGATACGCAGTATTTT. Translation: CASSPTTDTQYF.

The CDR3 is CASSDSTASTDTQYF. CDR3 nucleotides: TGTGCCAGCAGTGACTCGACAGCGAGCACAGATACGCAGTATTTT. This chain links TRBV6-4 with TRBJ2-3; perhaps TRBD1 as D (5 bases). Germline CDR1 and CDR2: MRHNA and SNTAGT. This CDR3 spans 15 amino acids. Trimming cost V 0 bases and J 0 bases, with 7 bases left between them.

The sample holds one count of this clone. This chain joins TRBV27 and TRBJ1-5, with TRBD1 matching 8 bases. Germline CDR1 is MNHEY and CDR2 is SMNVEV (reference sequence). Germline trimming cut 6 bases from V and 7 bases from J; bases unmatched to any gene: 17. The CDR3 loop spans 17 amino acids. In DNA, the CDR3 is TGTGCCAGCAGCTTCGACAGGGGACCTAACCGAGGCCAGCCCCAGCATTTT. Amino acids: CASSFDRGPNRGQPQHF.

This clone was recorded only once. The chain joins TRBV3-1 (or the pseudogene TRBV3-2) to TRBJ2-7; D may be TRBD2 (6 bases). CDR3 length equals 15 residues. The germline V gene has CDR1 LGHDT and CDR2 YNNKEL (reference sequence). V was cut by 8 bases and J by 6 bases, with 23 bases left in between. CDR3 residues: CASGAHGGESSEQYF. Written as DNA, the CDR3 is TGTGCCAGCGGGGCCCATGGAGGGGAATCATCCGAGCAGTACTTC.

This chain joins TRBV6-5 and TRBJ2-3; tentatively, D is TRBD2 (7 bases). The CDR3 totals 15 residues. The V end lost 3 bases, the J end lost 4 bases, and 14 bases lay between the germline ends. In germline, CDR1 is MNHEY, CDR2 SVGAGI. The CDR3 reads CASSYGGGNSDTQYF. Written as DNA, the CDR3 is TGTGCCAGCAGTTATGGCGGGGGCAACTCAGATACGCAGTATTTT.

The chain carries TRBV5-6 and TRBJ1-2, with D possibly being TRBD1 (6 bases). Germline assignment: CDR1 SGHDT and CDR2 YYEEEE. V was cut by 4 bases and J by 4 bases, with 11 bases left in between. The CDR3 is 13 residues long. CDR3 residues: CASSRGGGYGYTF. The CDR3 DNA is TGTGCCAGCAGCAGGGGGGGAGGCTATGGCTACACCTTC.

This clone was seen a single time. V gene TRBV28 combines with J gene TRBJ1-1; 7 positions agree with TRBD1. This CDR3 has 14 residues. V shed 2 bases, J shed 4 bases, and the junction held 4 bases outside the gene matches. Germline loops: CDR1 MDHEN, CDR2 SYDVKM. The CDR3 DNA reads as TGTGCCAGCAGTTTAGGGACAGTAATCACTGAAGCTTTCTTT. Amino acid sequence: CASSLGTVITEAFF.

J is TRBJ2-1 and V is TRBV7-2; TRBD1 aligns across 7 bases. J gave up 5 bases and V 2 bases, and 9 bases lay outside the gene matches. CDR1 and CDR2 from the germline V gene are SGHTA and FQGNSA. The CDR3 totals 16 residues. The CDR3 DNA follows: TGTGCCAGCAGCTTAAGGGCCGGGACAGCAAACAATGAGCAGTTCTTC. It encodes CASSLRAGTANNEQFF.

This chain connects TRBV7-7 to TRBJ2-1; 9 nucleotides line up with TRBD1. CDR3 length: 13 amino acids. Per the germline V gene, CDR1 is SSHAT and CDR2 is FNYEAQ (reference sequence). The J segment lost 8 bases and the V segment lost 5 bases, leaving 4 bases of the junction unmatched. The CDR3 reads CASSRRQGDEQFF. The CDR3 DNA reads as TGTGCCAGCAGCCGGAGACAGGGGGATGAGCAGTTCTTC. The full variable domain, rest sourced from reference TRBV7-7 and TRBJ2-1, is GAGVSQSPRYKVTKRGQDVTLRCDPISSHATLYWYQQALGQGPEFLTYFNYEAQPDKSGLPSDRFSAERPEGSISTLTIQRTEQRDSAMYRCASSRRQGDEQFFGPGTRLTVL.

V is TRBV9 and J is TRBJ2-1; 8 bases line up with TRBD1. Trimming removed 2 bases from V and 6 bases from J; junction bases left unmatched: 10. This CDR3 comprises 16 residues. CDR1 is SGDLS, CDR2 YYNGEE, per germline. The CDR3 coding sequence is TGTGCCAGCAGCGTTGGGGGACAGGAGCTATCCAATGAGCAGTTCTTC. Residues: CASSVGGQELSNEQFF.